This T cell receptor beta chain was found in a study of blood T cells in healthy people across ages. About the research overall: Every two T cells gave about one barcoded beta molecule via template switching. Whole-study results and caveats: The fall in TCR beta diversity per million T cells was roughly linear with age. Greater diversity and more naive CD4+ cells were seen in long-lived donors than in aged donors.

Each sample used at least 6 million PBMCs. V was trimmed by 5 bases and J by 3 bases, leaving 18 bases between them. The CDR3 totals 16 residues. From germline, CDR1 is SEHNR and CDR2 FQNEAQ (reference sequence). Alongside a J-beta primer mix, a sample-barcoded 5' primer served in a second PCR lasting about 7 to 11 cycles. TCRdb redid the calling of the 5' RACE reads with MiXCR, one entry per CDR3 protein. The sample gives some 880,000 distinct CDR3 sequences, under 40% of which show up once; 10% to 15% is in the top ten. This clonotype was observed a handful of times. As yet, its antigen is unknown. The sequence was collected from a man between 18 and 29 years old in good health. The V and J genes are TRBV7-9 and TRBJ2-3, with D tentatively TRBD2 (7 bases). Sequencing used blood. The CDR3 here is CASSHRVGGPTDTQYF. Written as DNA, the CDR3 is TGTGCCAGCAGCCACAGAGTGGGGGGGCCAACAGATACGCAGTATTTT.